This TCR beta chain was recorded in a study of cytomegalovirus exposure and HLA in healthy donors. This CDR3 comprises 13 residues. The V end lost 4 bases, the J end lost 0 bases, and 5 bases lay between the germline ends. Germline CDR1 is SGHRS and CDR2 is YFSETQ. Turning to this clone: Its antigen is still unknown.

General study results and limits: TRBV6-2, TRBV6-3 and other indistinguishable V segments were excluded. Later analysis showed most CMV-associated TCR beta chains appearing HLA-restricted. Later analysis identified a missense DCLRE1C variant that was linked to TCR beta V- and J-gene trimming.

PCR was performed using 60 Vbeta and 13 Jbeta primers. TCRdb's copy holds only in-frame clones and misses some; the assay was immunoSEQ multiplex PCR. The table has 140,000 to 150,000 clones, 65% to 85% seen once. The chain is built from TRBV5-1 and TRBJ1-5; D is undetermined. Sequenced input: PBMCs. The clonotype was recovered from a male donor in good health and CMV-seronegative. CDR3 protein: CASSLNSNQPQHF. DNA for the CDR3: TGCGCCAGCAGCCTTAATAGCAATCAGCCCCAGCATTTT.